This T cell receptor (beta chain) emerged from a study of tumor and adjacent non-tumor tissue in lung cancer. Study at large: About 4.2 million productive TCRbeta reads were obtained per sample on average.

Three rounds of nested PCR, following a modified ARM-PCR protocol, produced the TCRbeta library. TCRdb re-analysed the multiplex PCR reads in MiXCR, keeping a single row per CDR3 protein. The profile shows approximately 100,000 distinct CDR3 sequences, roughly three fifths of them singletons. Trimming took 6 bases from V and 8 from J; bases not matched to a gene: 14. CDR3 length: 15 residues. The germline V gene encodes CDR1 SGHTA and CDR2 FQGNSA. This sample's RNA came from whole unsorted tissue. More than 3 cm separated this lung sample from the edge of the tumor. Chemotherapy-naive patients with new lung cancer underwent thoracic surgery in China, August–late 2014. Points on this clonotype: The antigen remains unidentified.

Points from the study as a whole: TCR diversity was significantly greater in tumor than normal lung tissue.

This TCR came from a man in his sixties with non-small cell lung cancer. The chain recombines TRBV7-2 with TRBJ2-3; 7 nucleotides align to TRBD2. Sequenced input: distant non-tumor lung tissue. The CDR3 DNA follows: TGTGCCAGCAGTTCCGGGGGGAGTCAAGGGACTACGCAGTATTTT. It yields the protein CASSSGGSQGTTQYF.